These T cell receptor beta chains were read from a single sample in a study of blood T cell repertoires in COVID-19. Sequenced by immunoSEQ multiplex PCR; TCRdb stores in-frame clones only, minus some. The data hold 410,000 or so clones, with about nine tenths observed a single time. The material sequenced was peripheral blood. The receptors originated from a woman aged 25 to 39 with active or convalescent COVID-19. The CDR3 runs from the conserved cysteine through the conserved F or W. The D gene is left open where the match is weak. Clone size is shown for a subset of rows, as once, few, many or a class of expanded clone.

abundance	len	d_gene	j_gene	v_gene	CDR3nt	CDR3aa
-	13	-	TRBJ1-1	TRBV5-1	TGCGCCAGCAGCTTGGATATGAACACTGAAGCTTTCTTT	CASSLDMNTEAFF
-	16	-	TRBJ1-5	TRBV4-1	TGCGCCAGCAGCCAAGAAAGGACAGAAAGCAATCAGCCCCAGCATTTT	CASSQERTESNQPQHF
-	17	TRBD1	TRBJ1-6	TRBV3-1/TRBV3-2	TGTGCCAGCAGCCAAGACCACAGGGGGCGCGGGAATTCACCCCTCCACTTT	CASSQDHRGRGNSPLHF
-	15	-	TRBJ2-1	TRBV7-8	TGTGCCAGCAGCTTAGCGGGACTCGGAAACAATGAGCAGTTCTTC	CASSLAGLGNNEQFF
-	13	-	TRBJ2-1	TRBV5-6	TGTGCCAGCAGCTTAGCAGGGCGGAATGAGCAGTTCTTC	CASSLAGRNEQFF
-	14	TRBD1	TRBJ1-6	TRBV2	TGTGCCAGCAAGGACAGGCTTTATAATTCACCCCTCCACTTT	CASKDRLYNSPLHF
-	17	TRBD2	TRBJ2-1	TRBV19	TGTGCCAGTAGTCCAGGGACTAGCGGGGGGGCCTACAATGAGCAGTTCTTC	CASSPGTSGGAYNEQFF
once	9	-	TRBJ1-2	TRBV29-1	TGCAGCGTTTATGAGGGCTACACCTTC	CSVYEGYTF
-	15	TRBD1	TRBJ1-1	TRBV30	TGTGCCTGGAGTGAGATGACAGGGTCGAACACTGAAGCTTTCTTT	CAWSEMTGSNTEAFF
once	17	-	TRBJ2-3	TRBV27	TGTGCCAGCAGTTTTTTATTTGCGACAGTCAACACAGATACGCAGTATTTT	CASSFLFATVNTDTQYF
-	14	-	TRBJ1-2	TRBV21-1	TGTGCCAACCTGCTTTGGGACACCAACTATGGCTACACCTTC	CANLLWDTNYGYTF
-	17	TRBD1	TRBJ1-3	TRBV5-1	TGCGCCAGCAGCTTTCAAGGGACAGGGGGAGTAGGAAACACCATATATTTT	CASSFQGTGGVGNTIYF
-	13	-	TRBJ2-2	TRBV19	TGTGCCAGTAGTATAGTTCCGGCCGGGGAGCTGTTTTTT	CASSIVPAGELFF
-	13	-	TRBJ1-1	TRBV4-1	TGCGCCAGCAGCGAAGTAGTGAACACTGAAGCTTTCTTT	CASSEVVNTEAFF
few	13	TRBD1	TRBJ2-7	TRBV6-5	TGTGCCAATTCGTGGGACAGGGTGGGCGAGCAGTACTTC	CANSWDRVGEQYF
-	16	-	TRBJ2-3	TRBV4-1	TGCGCCAGCAGCCAAGAATTCTCGGGGGGCACAGATACGCAGTATTTT	CASSQEFSGGTDTQYF
-	15	-	TRBJ2-3	TRBV18	TGTGCCAGCTCACCTCAACAGGGCACCACAGATACGCAGTATTTT	CASSPQQGTTDTQYF